A single sample is the source of the 20 T cell receptor beta chains below, sequenced in a study of blood T cell repertoires in COVID-19. Sequenced by immunoSEQ multiplex PCR; TCRdb stores in-frame clones only, minus some. Of roughly 180,000 clones listed, around 77% are singletons. Sequenced material: peripheral blood. All receptors come from a man between 60 and 70 years old with active or convalescent COVID-19.

V gene TRBV27 combines with J gene TRBJ2-6, with D perhaps TRBD2 (5 bases). Germline V gene data show CDR1 as MNHEY and CDR2 as SMNVEV (reference sequence). V lost 4 bases, J lost 3 bases, and 13 bases lay in between. CDR3 length: 16 residues. The CDR3 DNA sequence: TGTGCCAGCAGTTGGACTCCTTATGGTGGGGCCAACGTCCTGACTTTC. This sequence encodes CASSWTPYGGANVLTF. Together with reference TRBV27 and TRBJ2-6, the CDR3 gives the full variable domain: EAQVTQNPRYLITVTGKKLTVTCSQNMNHEYMSWYRQDPGLGLRQIYYSMNVEVTDKGDVPEGYKVSRKEKRNFPLILESPSPNQTSLYFCASSWTPYGGANVLTFGAGSRLTVL.

The chain employs TRBV19 and TRBJ2-7, with a weak D call TRBD1 (5 bases). This CDR3 is 13 amino acids long. Trimming cost V 11 bases and J 6 bases, with 20 bases left between them. Germline V lookup: CDR1 LNHDA, CDR2 SQIVND (reference sequence). The CDR3 reads CASGHGRVSEQYF. The CDR3 DNA reads as TGTGCCTCCGGCCATGGCAGGGTGAGCGAGCAGTACTTC.

The V call is TRBV7-2, the J call TRBJ2-1, with 7 bases fitting TRBD2. Germline CDR1 and CDR2: SGHTA and FQGNSA. CDR3 length: 14 residues. V shed 1 base and J 11 bases; nucleotides not matched to a gene: 8. The CDR3 sequence: CASSLEWERGKQFF. DNA for the CDR3: TGTGCCAGCAGCTTAGAATGGGAGCGGGGTAAGCAGTTCTTC.

The chain combines TRBV18 with TRBJ2-4; TRBD1 matches 7 bases. Per the germline V gene, CDR1 is KGHSH and CDR2 is LQKENI. J was trimmed by 2 bases and V by 6 bases; bases with no gene match: 7. The length of the CDR3 is 15 residues. CDR3 residues: CASSLETGSKNIQYF. The CDR3 nucleotides read TGTGCCAGCTCTCTTGAGACAGGGTCCAAAAACATTCAGTACTTC.

Details on this clone: The junction shows a germline mismatch at one end, possibly a read error. V gene TRBV7-9 combines with J gene TRBJ1-1; 9 bases agree with TRBD1. The CDR3 is 16 residues long. Germline CDR1 and CDR2: SEHNR and FQNEAQ (reference sequence). DNA of the CDR3: TGTGCCAGCAGTTTAGGGACAGGGTCTGCGAACACTGAAGCTTTCTTT. Translating gives CASSLGTGSANTEAFF.

The genes are TRBV6-5 and TRBJ2-7, with unresolved D. The V gene lost 7 bases and the J gene lost 3 bases, with 7 bases spanning the gap. Germline CDR1 MNHEY, CDR2 SVGAGI. CDR3 size: 11 residues. CDR3 region: CASKASYEQYF. CDR3 DNA sequence: TGTGCCAGCAAGGCTAGCTACGAGCAGTACTTC.

The chain combines TRBV4-1 with TRBJ1-2, with a possible D match to TRBD1 (5 bases). V lost 0 bases and J lost 7, with 18 bases in between. The CDR3 loop spans 16 amino acids. The germline V gene has CDR1 MGHRA and CDR2 YSYEKL. CDR3 bases: TGCGCCAGCAGCCAAGATATAGGTGGGGCTTTGAGTGGCTACACCTTC. It codes for CASSQDIGGALSGYTF.

This chain connects TRBV9 to TRBJ2-1; D call uncertain. V dropped 3 bases and J dropped 5 bases, with 15 bases sitting between them. CDR1 is SGDLS, CDR2 YYNGEE, per germline. This CDR3 has 15 amino acids. The CDR3 region is CASSGKAGTHNEQFF. The CDR3 region has the DNA TGTGCCAGCAGCGGGAAGGCAGGAACCCACAATGAGCAGTTCTTC.

This sequence joins TRBV19 and TRBJ1-1; 12 bases map to TRBD1. CDR3 length: 16 residues. Germline lookup yields CDR1 LNHDA and CDR2 SQIVND (reference sequence). With 5 bases clipped from V and 5 bases from J, the junction kept 9 bases outside the gene matches. CDR3 residues: CASSPGTGGGYTEAFF. The CDR3 DNA follows: TGTGCCAGTAGTCCCGGGACAGGGGGCGGTTATACTGAAGCTTTCTTT.

The chain uses TRBV11-3 and TRBJ2-7, with 10 bases that match TRBD1. V shed 5 bases, J shed 5 bases, and the junction held 9 bases outside the gene matches. This CDR3 spans 15 amino acids. Germline V gene sequence: CDR1 SGHNT, CDR2 YENEEA. The CDR3 coding sequence is TGTGCCAGCAGCCCCGGGGACAGGGGCTTCCACGAGCAGTACTTC. This encodes CASSPGDRGFHEQYF.

The gene calls are TRBV3-1 (or the pseudogene TRBV3-2) and TRBJ1-1; D possibly corresponds to TRBD1 (5 bases). Trimming shortened V by 1 base and J by 5 bases, and 11 bases separated the two germline ends. CDR1 and CDR2 from the germline V gene are LGHDT and YNNKEL (reference sequence). This CDR3 region has 14 residues. The CDR3 DNA is TGTGCCAGCAGCCAAGGACACAGGATAACTGAAGCTTTCTTT. It encodes CASSQGHRITEAFF.

This sequence joins TRBV4-2 and TRBJ2-6; maybe TRBD1 (6 bases). The germline V gene has CDR1 LGHNA and CDR2 YNFKEQ. The CDR3 runs to 17 residues. Trimming removed 4 bases at V and 1 base at J, with 14 bases between. CDR3 loop: CASSRLGQLSGANVLTF. For the CDR3, the DNA is TGTGCCAGCAGCCGTCTGGGACAACTTTCTGGGGCCAACGTCCTGACTTTC.

Remarks on this clone: Mismatch with germline at one junction end may stem from a read error. J is TRBJ2-3 and V is TRBV7-3; 8 bases agree with TRBD1. CDR1 SGHTA and CDR2 FQGTGA come from the germline V gene. This CDR3 comprises 15 residues. The CDR3 reads CASSLDRRGTGTQYF. The CDR3 DNA reads as TGTGCCAGCAGCTTAGACCGCCGTGGGACAGGTACGCAGTATTTT.

The chain links TRBV9 to TRBJ2-3; maybe TRBD2 (5 bases). The CDR3 extends over 16 amino acids. Germline V CDR1 and CDR2: SGDLS, YYNGEE. V lost 4 bases and J lost 4, with 19 bases in between. The CDR3 DNA follows: TGTGCCAGCAGCACTCTGACCCGGGGAGTGGCAGATACGCAGTATTTT. It encodes CASSTLTRGVADTQYF.

The V gene is TRBV12-3 or TRBV12-4, the J gene TRBJ2-3; possibly TRBD2 for D (6 bases). The CDR3 covers 13 residues. V was trimmed by 3 bases and J by 5 bases, leaving 9 bases between them. The CDR3 here is CASSFLAQDTQYF. The CDR3, as DNA: TGTGCCAGCAGTTTTCTAGCGCAAGATACGCAGTATTTT.

This chain connects TRBV28 to TRBJ2-2, with D possibly matching TRBD1 (7 bases). In germline, CDR1 is MDHEN, CDR2 SYDVKM. This CDR3 is built from 14 residues. Trimming left V 6 bases short and J 9 bases short, with 17 bases between. The DNA for the CDR3 is TGTGCCAGCAGCCAACCAGGGGGGCACAGGGAGCTGTTTTTT. Amino acids: CASSQPGGHRELFF.

This clone was recorded a few times. The chain employs TRBV30 and TRBJ1-6, with 7 bases fitting TRBD1. Germline assignment: CDR1 GTSNPN and CDR2 SVGIG (reference sequence). CDR3 size: 17 residues. V gave up 3 bases and J gave up 4 bases; unmatched junction bases: 12. The CDR3 sequence is CAWSPGQGGRYNSPLHF. Written as DNA, the CDR3 is TGTGCCTGGAGCCCCGGCCAGGGGGGAAGATATAATTCACCCCTCCACTTT.

CDR3 coding DNA: TGTGCCAGCAGCTTGTCTACAGGGGACAATCAGCCCCAGCATTTT. Protein product: CASSLSTGDNQPQHF. The chain links TRBV5-5 to TRBJ1-5, with TRBD1 matching 7 bases. Germline V gives CDR1 SGHKS, CDR2 YYEKEE (reference sequence). V trimming: 1 base; J trimming: 3 bases; junction bases outside the gene matches: 4. The CDR3 is 15 amino acids.

This clone has just one count. The chain has TRBV28 and TRBJ2-1, with D tentatively TRBD1 (5 bases). The CDR3 spans 16 residues. Germline V gives CDR1 MDHEN, CDR2 SYDVKM. V was trimmed by 6 bases and J by 7 bases, leaving 22 bases between them. CDR3 sequence (DNA): TGTGCCAGCAGATCCGGACATATTGCCCATGAAAATGAGCAGTTCTTC. Translated, it gives CASRSGHIAHENEQFF.

The J gene is TRBJ1-5, the V gene TRBV6-6; D ambiguous. This CDR3 contains 14 residues. Trimming cost V 3 bases and J 5 bases, with 11 bases left between them. Germline lookup yields CDR1 MNHNY and CDR2 SVGAGI (reference sequence). CDR3: CASSYRKADQPQHF. CDR3 coding DNA: TGTGCCAGCAGTTATCGCAAGGCGGATCAGCCCCAGCATTTT.